The next 30 T cell receptor beta chains were all read from a single sample in a study of post-analysis software for immune sequencing data. Findings and caveats of the study: The five TRBV segments detected at higher frequency in patients than in controls included TRBV5-6, TRBV5-1 and TRBV20-1.

The antigens for these receptors are not known. Unique-molecular-identifier-tagged TCR beta cDNA libraries were used. TCRdb re-called the PCR reads with MiXCR, one entry per CDR3 protein. The table lists 650,000 to 850,000 distinct CDR3 sequences, approximately 44% of them singletons. The sequencing sample was made of blood. Receptors originate from a girl aged 10-17 years with multiple sclerosis.

This clonotype was found a few times. V usage is TRBV5-6 and J usage is TRBJ2-1; no definite D call. V was clipped by 0 bases and J by 8 bases, with 6 bases between them. The CDR3 sequence is 12 residues long. Germline values: CDR1 SGHDT, CDR2 YYEEEE. CDR3 in amino acids: CASSLGSDEQFF. The CDR3 DNA is TGTGCCAGCAGCTTGGGTAGTGATGAGCAGTTCTTC.

V gene TRBV19 combines with J gene TRBJ2-5, with D perhaps being TRBD1 or TRBD2 (6 bases each). The DNA end is more similar to TRBJ2-7, so the J call may be wrong. The V gene's germline CDR1 is LNHDA and CDR2 SQIVND (reference sequence). This CDR3 contains 15 residues. For the CDR3, the DNA is TGTGCCAGTAGCGGGTCGGGGGCGCCCTTCTACGAGCAGTACTTC. Translating it yields CASSGSGAPFYEQYF.

This clonotype was picked up a small number of times. The chain has TRBV9 and TRBJ2-7; either TRBD1 or TRBD2 may supply D (5 bases each). The CDR3 extends over 13 amino acids. Per the germline V gene, CDR1 is SGDLS and CDR2 is YYNGEE. The ends were cut back, 2 bases at V and 5 bases at J, with 11 bases in the middle. CDR3 sequence reads: CASSVGTGDEQYF. The CDR3 region has the DNA TGTGCCAGCAGCGTCGGGACGGGCGACGAGCAGTACTTC.

V and J are TRBV20-1 and TRBJ2-1; 8 bases are shared with TRBD2. The DNA end is more similar to TRBJ2-7, so the J call may be wrong. Germline CDR1 and CDR2: DFQATT and SNEGSKA (reference sequence). The CDR3 consists of 17 residues. CDR3 DNA sequence: TGCAGTGCTAGAGATCTGGGAGTAGCGGGGACCTACAATGAGCAGTACTTC. It yields the protein CSARDLGVAGTYNEQYF.

The rearrangement joins TRBV28 to TRBJ2-4, with D perhaps matching TRBD1 (5 bases). The DNA matches TRBJ2-7 better at its end, which makes the J call doubtful. Germline CDR1 is MDHEN and CDR2 is SYDVKM. The CDR3 has 12 amino acids. CDR3 residues: CASSLYRNEQYF. The CDR3 nucleotides read TGTGCCAGCAGTTTATACAGGAACGAGCAGTACTTC.

V is TRBV28 and J is TRBJ2-6, with a tentative D call TRBD1 (5 bases). V was pared by 3 bases and J by 6 bases, with 12 bases between. CDR3 size: 15 residues. CDR1 is MDHEN and CDR2 is SYDVKM in the germline V gene. CDR3 DNA sequence: TGTGCCAGCAGTTTCACTGGGGCCGCGGCCAACGTCCTGACTTTC. It codes for CASSFTGAAANVLTF.

There are a few counts of this clonotype. CDR3 sequence: CASRPPDRVYNEQFF. CDR3 DNA: TGTGCCAGCAGACCCCCGGACAGGGTATATAATGAGCAGTTCTTC. The chain has TRBV7-9 and TRBJ2-1; 8 bases align to TRBD1. Germline V CDR1 and CDR2: SEHNR, FQNEAQ (reference sequence). With V trimmed by 6 bases and J by 7 bases, 11 bases remained unmatched. The CDR3 has 15 amino acids.

V gene TRBV28 combines with J gene TRBJ2-7; TRBD2 might be the D (5 bases). The V end lost 5 bases, the J end lost 0 bases, and 8 bases lay between the germline ends. Germline values: CDR1 MDHEN, CDR2 SYDVKM. CDR3 length equals 13 residues. As DNA, the CDR3 is TGTGCCAGCAGTACGGGAACCTCCTACGAGCAGTACTTC. The encoded protein is CASSTGTSYEQYF.

The gene calls are TRBV20-1 and TRBJ1-1; 8 nucleotides match TRBD1. Germline CDR1 is DFQATT and CDR2 is SNEGSKA (reference sequence). The CDR3 covers 15 residues. V lost 6 bases and J lost 1; bases outside the gene matches: 10. The CDR3 loop reads CSAPIQGVRNTEAFF. CDR3 DNA: TGCAGTGCGCCAATACAGGGGGTAAGGAACACTGAAGCTTTCTTT.

The chain carries TRBV4-1 and TRBJ1-1; D unresolved. The CDR3 extends over 11 amino acids. Per the germline V gene, CDR1 is MGHRA and CDR2 is YSYEKL. V gave up 0 bases and J gave up 10 bases, with 6 bases separating them. CDR3 residues: CASSQDLVAFF. The CDR3 DNA reads TGCGCCAGCAGCCAAGATTTGGTAGCTTTCTTT.

The V and J genes are TRBV12-5 and TRBJ2-3, with 8 positions matching TRBD2. CDR1 and CDR2 from the germline V gene are LGHNT and FRNRAP. The V and J ends lost 3 bases and 3 bases, in that order; junction bases with no gene match: 5. The CDR3 is 15 residues long. Written as DNA, the CDR3 is TGTGCTAGTGGTTTAAGAAGCGGGAGTACAGATACGCAGTATTTT. Its translation is CASGLRSGSTDTQYF. Using reference TRBV12-5 and TRBJ2-3 for the parts outside the CDR3, the full variable domain is DARVTQTPRHKVTEMGQEVTMRCQPILGHNTVFWYRQTMMQGLELLAYFRNRAPLDDSGMPKDRFSAEMPDATLATLKIQPSEPRDSAVYFCASGLRSGSTDTQYFGPGTRLTVL.

The V call is TRBV27, the J call TRBJ1-1; 11 bases map to TRBD1. Per the germline V gene, CDR1 is MNHEY and CDR2 is SMNVEV (reference sequence). The CDR3 loop spans 16 amino acids. Trimming cost V 6 bases and J 0 bases; bases outside gene matches: 6. As DNA, the CDR3 is TGTGCCAGCAGCCGGGACAGGGGGTTGGTGAACACTGAAGCTTTCTTT. As protein: CASSRDRGLVNTEAFF.

This clonotype has only a few counts. The chain is built from TRBV15 and TRBJ1-6, with unresolved D. The CDR3 sequence is 15 residues long. Per germline, CDR1 LNHNV and CDR2 YYDKDF (reference sequence). V dropped 8 bases and J dropped 0 bases, with 11 bases sitting between them. Here the CDR3 reads CATLDVSSYNSPLHF. The CDR3, as DNA: TGTGCCACCCTGGACGTGAGCTCCTATAATTCACCCCTCCACTTT.

The chain links TRBV27 to TRBJ1-4; 9 nucleotides agree with TRBD1. This CDR3 region has 14 residues. The junction had 1 base not matched to a gene; V was cut back by 3 bases and J by 5 bases. CDR1 MNHEY and CDR2 SMNVEV come from the germline V gene (reference sequence). The CDR3 loop is CASSFTGGNEKLFF. The CDR3 DNA is TGTGCCAGCAGTTTCACAGGGGGCAATGAAAAACTGTTTTTT.

This clonotype has only a few counts. The CDR3 reads CASSFRVLAGVNEQFF. CDR3 coding DNA: TGTGCCAGCAGTTTTAGGGTCCTAGCGGGAGTCAATGAGCAGTTCTTC. The chain couples TRBV12-3 or TRBV12-4 to TRBJ2-1, with 10 bases identical to TRBD2. V shed 3 bases, J shed 6 bases, and the junction held 8 bases outside the gene matches. The CDR3 extends over 16 amino acids.

V gene TRBV30 combines with J gene TRBJ1-2; 9 bases match TRBD1. The CDR3 runs 14 residues. Germline loops: CDR1 GTSNPN, CDR2 SVGIG (reference sequence). V lost 0 bases and J lost 2; bases outside the gene matches: 1. The CDR3 nucleotides read TGTGCCTGGAGTGTAGGACAGGGGAACTATGGCTACACCTTC. The encoded protein is CAWSVGQGNYGYTF. Combining the CDR3 with reference TRBV30 and TRBJ1-2 gives the whole variable domain SQTIHQWPATLVQPVGSPLSLECTVEGTSNPNLYWYRQAAGRGLQLLFYSVGIGQISSEVPQNLSASRPQDRQFILSSKKLLLSDSGFYLCAWSVGQGNYGYTFGSGTRLTVV.

CDR3 protein: CASSKPTSGRGTDTQYF. The CDR3 DNA sequence: TGTGCCAGCAGCAAACCCACTAGCGGGAGAGGCACAGATACGCAGTATTTT. V is TRBV7-3 and J is TRBJ2-3; 11 bases match TRBD2. Germline V gives CDR1 SGHTA, CDR2 FQGTGA. CDR3 size: 17 residues. The ends lost 5 bases at V and 1 base at J; junction bases unmatched: 8.

This chain joins TRBV10-2 and TRBJ2-1; perhaps TRBD2 as D (6 bases). With 1 base removed from V and 2 bases from J, the gap between germline ends came to 9 bases. CDR1 and CDR2 from the germline V gene are WSHSY and SAAADI. CDR3 size: 15 residues. CDR3 nucleotide sequence: TGCGCCAGCAGTGAGTTCGGGGGAGCCTACAATGAGCAGTTCTTC. This sequence encodes CASSEFGGAYNEQFF.

This clonotype occurred a few times. This sequence joins TRBV29-1 and TRBJ2-1; D remains ambiguous. Trimming took off 4 bases at V and 4 bases at J, with 8 bases between the two ends. The CDR3 has 12 amino acids. The V gene's germline CDR1 is SQVTM and CDR2 ANQGSEA. CDR3 loop: CSVGRQYNEQFF. The DNA for the CDR3 is TGCAGCGTTGGACGGCAGTACAATGAGCAGTTCTTC.

The chain uses TRBV7-2 and TRBJ1-2, with D possibly being TRBD1 (5 bases). The CDR3 is made up of 14 amino acids. Germline CDR1 reads SGHTA; CDR2 reads FQGNSA. Trimming stripped 1 base from V and 8 bases from J, with 14 bases between. The CDR3 here is CASSLGKAGSGYTF. CDR3 DNA sequence: TGTGCCAGCAGCTTAGGAAAGGCAGGGAGCGGCTACACCTTC. Full variable domain (outside the CDR3, taken from reference TRBV7-2 and TRBJ1-2): GAGVSQSPSNKVTEKGKDVELRCDPISGHTALYWYRQSLGQGLEFLIYFQGNSAPDKSGLPSDRFSAERTGGSVSTLTIQRTQQEDSAVYLCASSLGKAGSGYTFGSGTRLTVV.

This clonotype was counted a few times. One end of the junction varies from germline; a read error may be responsible. The chain combines TRBV7-7 with TRBJ1-2; D remains ambiguous. Germline V lookup: CDR1 SSHAT, CDR2 FNYEAQ (reference sequence). The CDR3 has 14 amino acids. The CDR3 sequence: CASSLADFYYGYTF. The DNA for the CDR3 is TGTGCTAGCAGCTTAGCGGACTTCTACTATGGCTACACCTTC.

In its sample, this clonotype was seen a few times. The V call is TRBV9, the J call TRBJ2-7, with D unclear. TRBJ2-5 explains the end of the DNA better; the J call may be wrong. Germline V lookup: CDR1 SGDLS, CDR2 YYNGEE. This CDR3 region has 13 residues. The CDR3 bases are TGTGCCAGCAGCGCCGGGTCCCTAGGGACCCAGTACTTC. Residues: CASSAGSLGTQYF.

CDR3 DNA: TGTGCCAGCTCACCCTTAACGGCCACTAGCGGACCTTACAATGAGCAGTTCTTC. This gives the protein CASSPLTATSGPYNEQFF. The chain combines TRBV18 with TRBJ2-1; 8 bases line up with TRBD2. J gave up 4 bases and V 3 bases, and 14 bases lay outside the gene matches. Germline lookup yields CDR1 KGHSH and CDR2 LQKENI. This CDR3 is built from 18 residues.

The rearrangement uses TRBV19 and TRBJ2-5; D is possibly TRBD2 (6 bases). Germline values: CDR1 LNHDA, CDR2 SQIVND (reference sequence). V lost 3 bases, J lost 1 base, and 12 bases lay in between. CDR3 length equals 15 residues. The CDR3: CASSIWVSGQETQYF. Written as DNA, the CDR3 is TGTGCCAGTAGTATCTGGGTTAGCGGCCAAGAGACCCAGTACTTC.

This rearrangement joins TRBV7-9 to TRBJ2-7; D is unclear. V was pared by 4 bases and J by 6 bases, with 7 bases between. Germline lookup yields CDR1 SEHNR and CDR2 FQNEAQ (reference sequence). CDR3 length: 11 amino acids. This CDR3 is CASSSPREQYF. The CDR3 region has the DNA TGTGCCAGCAGCTCCCCGCGCGAGCAGTACTTC.

Only a few counts were recorded for this clonotype. The rearrangement uses TRBV11-1 and TRBJ1-2; D is unclear. Germline V lookup: CDR1 SGHAT, CDR2 FQDESV (reference sequence). The CDR3 covers 14 residues. Trimming shortened V by 2 bases and J by 8 bases, and 15 bases separated the two germline ends. The chain's CDR3 is CASSLSTSPSGYTF. CDR3 bases: TGTGCCAGCAGCTTAAGTACCAGTCCGTCGGGCTACACCTTC.

The chain combines TRBV27 with TRBJ2-6; D is ambiguous. The CDR3 has 14 amino acids. The germline V gene has CDR1 MNHEY and CDR2 SMNVEV (reference sequence). Trimming shortened V by 6 bases and J by 0 bases, and 6 bases separated the two germline ends. CDR3 DNA: TGTGCCAGCAGACAGCTCTCTGGGGCCAACGTCCTGACTTTC. Encoded protein: CASRQLSGANVLTF. Based on the CDR3 plus reference TRBV27 and TRBJ2-6, the full variable domain is EAQVTQNPRYLITVTGKKLTVTCSQNMNHEYMSWYRQDPGLGLRQIYYSMNVEVTDKGDVPEGYKVSRKEKRNFPLILESPSPNQTSLYFCASRQLSGANVLTFGAGSRLTVL.

This clonotype was observed a few times. The rearrangement joins TRBV7-8 to TRBJ2-7; TRBD2 agrees at 13 bases. J was trimmed by 6 bases and V by 5 bases; bases with no gene match: 10. CDR3 length equals 16 residues. In germline, CDR1 is SGHVS, CDR2 FQNEAQ. CDR3 region: CASSDRTSGSRFEQYF. CDR3 sequence (DNA): TGTGCCAGCAGCGACAGGACTAGCGGGAGTAGGTTCGAGCAGTACTTC. Based on the CDR3 plus reference TRBV7-8 and TRBJ2-7, the full variable domain is GAGVSQSPRYKVAKRGQDVALRCDPISGHVSLFWYQQALGQGPEFLTYFQNEAQLDKSGLPSDRFFAERPEGSVSTLKIQRTQQEDSAVYLCASSDRTSGSRFEQYFGPGTRLTVT.

The chain carries TRBV12-3 or TRBV12-4 and TRBJ2-3, with D possibly called TRBD1 or TRBD2 (6 bases each). Trimming left V 6 bases short and J 1 base short, with 14 bases between. The CDR3 runs 15 residues. The chain's CDR3 is CASSPGDIRTDTQYF. CDR3 coding DNA: TGTGCCAGCAGCCCGGGGGACATTCGCACAGATACGCAGTATTTT.

The V call is TRBV20-1, the J call TRBJ2-7, with 7 bases matching TRBD2. This CDR3 has 18 amino acids. Germline V gene lookup returns CDR1 DFQATT and CDR2 SNEGSKA (reference sequence). V dropped 0 bases and J dropped 2; count of bases not matched to a gene: 16. The CDR3 sequence: CSARDPYAPSSGPYEQYF. In DNA, the CDR3 is TGCAGTGCTAGAGATCCCTATGCCCCATCTAGCGGACCCTACGAGCAGTACTTC.